This T cell receptor beta chain originates from a study of CD8+ T cells in alopecia areata. Overall study findings and caveats: Persistence of many expanded lesional clones was seen in scalp and blood during tofacitinib. Among the cells sequenced in scalp samples are also the resident alphabeta T cells of normal skin.

Sequencing relied on a cDNA template that was reverse transcribed from extracted RNA. Clones were sequenced by immunoSEQ multiplex PCR, and TCRdb holds only the in-frame ones, with some missing. The data hold about 70,000 clones, with 25% to 30% observed a single time. Looked up from germline, CDR1 is MNHEY and CDR2 is SMNVEV (reference sequence). V gave up 2 bases and J gave up 5 bases, with 11 bases separating them. The CDR3 length is 14 residues. Treatment described: oral pan-JAK inhibitor, 5-10 mg twice daily. Concerning this clone: Antigen unknown.

This receptor was taken from a human donor with alopecia areata. The sample here was CD8+ T cells sorted from blood, taken at week 4, from a patient treated with tofacitinib. J is TRBJ2-3 and V is TRBV27, with D possibly TRBD2 on 6 matching bases. The CDR3 DNA reads as TGTGCCAGCAGTTTAGTTGCGCGGGGAGATACGCAGTATTTT. Translated, it gives CASSLVARGDTQYF.